The rows below give T cell receptor beta chains drawn from one sample of a study of OX40 agonist ivuxolimab in advanced cancers. Sequenced by immunoSEQ multiplex PCR; TCRdb stores in-frame clones only, minus some. The repertoire consists of about 82,000 clones, with less than 85% occurring once and the leading ten covering approximately 0.85%. The input for sequencing was CD4+ or CD8+ T cells sorted from blood, taken in a trial of the OX40 agonist ivuxolimab. These receptors all come from an adult with an advanced solid tumor such as melanoma, head and neck, liver or kidney cancer. Both conserved end residues are part of each CDR3. D genes are given only for firm matches. Expanded clones are given a class, and other clones once, few, many or no size at all.

j_call v_call clone_size d_call cdr3_nt cdr3_aa
TRBJ1-2 TRBV7-2 once . TGTGCCAGCAGCCCACACCTGGGTGGCTACACCTTC CASSPHLGGYTF
TRBJ2-5 TRBV6-1 . TRBD2 TGTGCCAGCAGTGAGGGGGCGGCTAGCGGGGGCCCAGAGACCCAGTACTTC CASSEGAASGGPETQYF
TRBJ1-1 TRBV10-3 . . TGTGCCATCAGTGAGTCGCGGGGTACTATGACTGAAGCTTTCTTT CAISESRGTMTEAFF
TRBJ2-1 TRBV7-2 . . TGTGCCAGCAGCTTAGAGAACCCAGAGAATGAGCAGTTCTTC CASSLENPENEQFF
TRBJ2-2 TRBV30 . TRBD1 TGTGCCTTTGGACAGGGATGGAACACCGGGGAGCTGTTTTTT CAFGQGWNTGELFF
TRBJ2-5 TRBV7-5 once . TGTGCCAGAAGCCAAGGATCGGGGGGCTGGGAGACCCAGTACTTC CARSQGSGGWETQYF
TRBJ2-3 TRBV6-5 . TRBD1 TGTGCCAGCAGTTGGGGACAGGGAACAGATACGCAGTATTTT CASSWGQGTDTQYF
TRBJ1-4 TRBV27 . . TGTGCCAGCAGTTCGGGGGACGCCCTTAATGAAAAACTGTTTTTT CASSSGDALNEKLFF
TRBJ2-7 TRBV5-8 . TRBD1 TGTGCCAGCAGCTTGGCCATCGTTGCGCAGGGGGCCTACGAGCAGTACTTC CASSLAIVAQGAYEQYF
TRBJ2-6 TRBV27 . . TGTGCCAGCAGCCCAAAGGACAGAACCAGACAGGCTGGGGCCAACGTCCTGACTTTC CASSPKDRTRQAGANVLTF
TRBJ2-7 TRBV11-2 . TRBD1 TGTGCCAGCAGCTCTGTGAGGGACAGGGGTCGTGGGGAGCAGTACTTC CASSSVRDRGRGEQYF
TRBJ2-7 TRBV5-1 . . TGCGCCAGCAGCCCGGCGGACATGGGGTACGAGCAGTACTTC CASSPADMGYEQYF
TRBJ1-1 TRBV18 . TRBD1 TGTGCCAGCTCAGTGACAGGGGGGGACACTGAAGCTTTCTTT CASSVTGGDTEAFF
TRBJ2-1 TRBV10-3 . TRBD1 TGTGCCATCAGTGAGTTATTGGACAGGGAGTACGATGAGCAGTTCTTC CAISELLDREYDEQFF
TRBJ1-1 TRBV5-4 . . TGTGCCAGCAGCTCCCTCAGTCCGGGCACTGAAGCTTTCTTT CASSSLSPGTEAFF
TRBJ2-7 TRBV6-1 once . TGTGCCAGCAGACACAGCTACGAGCAGTACTTC CASRHSYEQYF
TRBJ1-5 TRBV5-1 . TRBD1 TGCGCCAGCAGACCCGGGACAGAAAATCAGCCCCAGCATTTT CASRPGTENQPQHF
TRBJ2-3 TRBV19 . . TGTGCCAGTAGTACCTCCTCAAGCACGCAGTATTTT CASSTSSSTQYF
TRBJ2-1 TRBV7-3 . TRBD2 TGTGCCAGCAGCTTAATAGGTACTAGCGGGGGTTCGGGCAATGAGCAGTTCTTC CASSLIGTSGGSGNEQFF
TRBJ1-6 TRBV18 few TRBD1 TGTGCCAGCTCACCTGGACAGGGCGGGAATTCACCCCTCCACTTT CASSPGQGGNSPLHF
TRBJ1-2 TRBV30 once . TGTGCCTGGAGTAATCAGGGTGTAAGGACTGGCTACACCTTC CAWSNQGVRTGYTF
TRBJ1-2 TRBV18 . . TGTGCCAGCTCACCACCGGTTCAGGGGTCCGGCTACACCTTC CASSPPVQGSGYTF
TRBJ2-2 TRBV10-3 . . TGTGCCATCAGTATCGACGGAGGATGGGCCGGGGAGCTGTTTTTT CAISIDGGWAGELFF
TRBJ2-1 TRBV30 . TRBD2 TGTGCCTGGAGCGGGGGGGACTACAATGAGCAGTTCTTC CAWSGGDYNEQFF
TRBJ2-3 TRBV6-1 . . TGTGCCAGCAGGGCCAGGGGAACAGATACGCAGTATTTT CASRARGTDTQYF
TRBJ2-2 TRBV7-8 once . TGTGCCAGCAGGTGGACGGCGAACACCGGGGAGCTGTTTTTT CASRWTANTGELFF
TRBJ2-3 TRBV30 . . TGTGCCTGGAGTCCCAGCACAGATACGCAGTATTTT CAWSPSTDTQYF
TRBJ2-5 TRBV23-1 once TRBD2 TGCGCCAGCAGTCAGGGAGGGCAAGAGACCCAGTACTTC CASSQGGQETQYF
TRBJ2-2 TRBV9 . . TGTGCCAGCAGCGTAGGATCATCCACCGGGGAGCTGTTTTTT CASSVGSSTGELFF
TRBJ2-5 TRBV5-4 . TRBD2 TGTGCCAGCAGCTCCCCCCAAAGCGGGGGGCCCCAAGAGACCCAGTACTTC CASSSPQSGGPQETQYF
TRBJ2-1 TRBV4-2 . . TGTGCCAGCAGCCAACTGGACAGCCATGAGCAGTTCTTC CASSQLDSHEQFF
TRBJ2-5 TRBV5-1 . . TGCGCCAGCAGCTCAGTACCCGGGGGGACCCAGTACTTC CASSSVPGGTQYF
TRBJ1-5 TRBV29-1 . . TGCAGCGTTACGGACGGGAATCAGCCCCAGCATTTT CSVTDGNQPQHF
TRBJ2-1 TRBV7-9 few TRBD2 TGTGCCAGCAGTCCCCCATCTAGCGGTCCCTACAATGAGCAGTTCTTC CASSPPSSGPYNEQFF
TRBJ1-5 TRBV6-1 once . TGTGCCAGCACCCGCGAGCCCCAAAACAATCAGCCCCAGCATTTT CASTREPQNNQPQHF
TRBJ1-6 TRBV7-2 . . TGTGCCAGCAGCTTATATCAGGGGACCCCGGATTCACCCCTCCACTTT CASSLYQGTPDSPLHF
TRBJ1-1 TRBV5-1 . TRBD1 TGCGCCAGCAGCCGAGGACAGGGATGGGACACTGAAGCTTTCTTT CASSRGQGWDTEAFF
TRBJ2-6 TRBV7-6 few . TGTGCCAGCAGCTTCGAGGACTCTGGGGCCAACGTCCTGACTTTC CASSFEDSGANVLTF
TRBJ2-5 TRBV5-4 . . TGTGCCAGCAGCCCCGGGGGCGGGGTAGTCGAGACCCAGTACTTC CASSPGGGVVETQYF
TRBJ1-5 TRBV5-6 . TRBD1 TGTGCCAGCAGCCATCGGACAGGGGTCAGCAATCAGCCCCAGCATTTT CASSHRTGVSNQPQHF
TRBJ2-7 TRBV6-1 few TRBD1 TGTGCCAGCAGTGAAGCCCAAAGAGACAGGACAGGCTTC CASSEAQRDRTGF
TRBJ1-2 TRBV9 . TRBD1 TGTGCCAGCAGGAGAGGACAGGGGACAAACTATGGCTACACCTTC CASRRGQGTNYGYTF
TRBJ1-2 TRBV18 . . TGTGCCAGCTCACCACGGGGAGCAGGGCTCTATGGCTACACCTTC CASSPRGAGLYGYTF
TRBJ2-7 TRBV20-1 . . TGCAGTGCTAGGGGGACGGTGCAATACTTC CSARGTVQYF
TRBJ1-6 TRBV10-3 . . TGTGCCATCAATAGGGAGCCCTATAATTCACCCCTCCACTTT CAINREPYNSPLHF
TRBJ2-3 TRBV7-2 . . TGTGCCAGCAGCCCCCAGTTAGCAGATACGCAGTATTTT CASSPQLADTQYF
TRBJ2-5 TRBV5-1 . . TGCGCCAGCAGCCCACTCGGGGAGACCCAGTACTTC CASSPLGETQYF
TRBJ1-1 TRBV5-1 . TRBD1 TGCGCCAGCAGCTTGGGCGGACAGGTTAACACTGAAGCTTTCTTT CASSLGGQVNTEAFF
TRBJ2-1 TRBV4-1 . TRBD2 TGCGCCAGCAGCCAAGATACTAGCGGGGGGAACAATGAGCAGTTCTTC CASSQDTSGGNNEQFF
TRBJ1-2 TRBV7-3 few TRBD1 TGTGCCAGCAGCGCGGGACAGGGGTTGAATGGCTACACCTTC CASSAGQGLNGYTF
TRBJ1-4 TRBV7-2 . . TGTGCCAGCAGCTTAGTGTGGAGTGAAAAACTGTTTTTT CASSLVWSEKLFF
TRBJ1-4 TRBV6-5 . TRBD1 TGTGCCAGCACCTCCGGGACAGGGAACGAAAAACTGTTTTTT CASTSGTGNEKLFF
TRBJ2-2 TRBV10-3 . TRBD2 TGTGCCATCAGCCCCGGGAGGGACCACACCGGGGAGCTGTTTTTT CAISPGRDHTGELFF
TRBJ2-1 TRBV19 . TRBD2 TGTGCCAGTAGTGATCTGCTAGCGGGGGGGCTGGGAGAGCAGTTCTTC CASSDLLAGGLGEQFF
TRBJ1-2 TRBV4-1 . . TGCGCCAGCAGCCAGCAGGGTAGGGGCGAATATGGCTACACCTTC CASSQQGRGEYGYTF
TRBJ2-1 TRBV7-8 . . TGTGCCAGCAGCTTTGGGGGCGGTCAATATGAGCAGTTCTTC CASSFGGGQYEQFF
TRBJ2-7 TRBV18 few . TGTGCCAGCTCACTCCCAGGGGTCGAAGCCTACGAGCAGTACTTC CASSLPGVEAYEQYF